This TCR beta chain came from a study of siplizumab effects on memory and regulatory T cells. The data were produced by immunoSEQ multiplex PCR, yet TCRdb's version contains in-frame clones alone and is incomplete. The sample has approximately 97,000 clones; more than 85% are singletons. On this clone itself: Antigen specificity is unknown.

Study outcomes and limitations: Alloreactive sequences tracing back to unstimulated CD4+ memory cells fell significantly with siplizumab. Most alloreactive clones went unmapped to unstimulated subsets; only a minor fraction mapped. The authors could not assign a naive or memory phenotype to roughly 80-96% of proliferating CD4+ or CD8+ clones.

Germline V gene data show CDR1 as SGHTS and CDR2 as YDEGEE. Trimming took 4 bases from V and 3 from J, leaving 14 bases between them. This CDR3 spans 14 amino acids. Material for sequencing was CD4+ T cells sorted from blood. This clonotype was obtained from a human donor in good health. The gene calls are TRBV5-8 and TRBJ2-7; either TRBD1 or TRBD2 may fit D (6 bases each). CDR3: CASSPWGAGYEQYF. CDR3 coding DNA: TGTGCCAGCAGCCCATGGGGGGCCGGCTACGAGCAGTACTTC.